The rows below give T cell receptor beta chains drawn from one sample of a study of neurological immune-mediated disorders. TCRdb used MiXCR to reprocess the 5' RACE reads, holding one entry per CDR3 protein. The profile shows 18,000 or so distinct CDR3 sequences, around 11% of them singletons. The specimen sequenced was CD8+ T cells from blood. The receptors shown here come from a woman in her fifties or sixties in good health. The CDR3 runs from the conserved cysteine through the conserved F or W. Fields, in order: J gene, CDR3 length, V gene, CDR3 protein.

J gene: TRBJ2-7; CDR3 length: 16; V gene: TRBV5-1; CDR3 protein: CASSARAGTRADEQYF
J gene: TRBJ2-7; CDR3 length: 15; V gene: TRBV5-1; CDR3 protein: CASSGHIGSSYEQYF
J gene: TRBJ2-4; CDR3 length: 16; V gene: TRBV13; CDR3 protein: CASSLQGALGKNIQYF
J gene: TRBJ2-7; CDR3 length: 15; V gene: TRBV5-5; CDR3 protein: CASSLSRISSYEQYF
J gene: TRBJ1-1; CDR3 length: 14; V gene: TRBV5-1; CDR3 protein: CASSLGLMNTEAFF
J gene: TRBJ1-1; CDR3 length: 11; V gene: TRBV20-1; CDR3 protein: CSAQQGSEAFF
J gene: TRBJ2-1; CDR3 length: 15; V gene: TRBV3-1; CDR3 protein: CASSPRTGPNNEQFF
J gene: TRBJ2-7; CDR3 length: 14; V gene: TRBV3-1; CDR3 protein: CASSQRDPTYEQYF
J gene: TRBJ2-1; CDR3 length: 15; V gene: TRBV5-1; CDR3 protein: CASRIQSSSYNEQFF
J gene: TRBJ2-1; CDR3 length: 16; V gene: TRBV18; CDR3 protein: CASSPIARGPNNEQFF
J gene: TRBJ2-5; CDR3 length: 14; V gene: TRBV3-1; CDR3 protein: CASSRGSLQETQYF
J gene: TRBJ2-7; CDR3 length: 13; V gene: TRBV10-3; CDR3 protein: CAILDRVKDEQYF
J gene: TRBJ2-6; CDR3 length: 17; V gene: TRBV18; CDR3 protein: CASSPGQKLLEDNVLTF
J gene: TRBJ1-1; CDR3 length: 10; V gene: TRBV2; CDR3 protein: CASHYTEAFF
J gene: TRBJ2-1; CDR3 length: 18; V gene: TRBV7-8; CDR3 protein: CASSLKGRGRVDRNEQFF
J gene: TRBJ1-1; CDR3 length: 13; V gene: TRBV6-1; CDR3 protein: CASSDFRGTEAFF
J gene: TRBJ2-7; CDR3 length: 16; V gene: TRBV5-1; CDR3 protein: CASSRGDRGYSYEQYF
J gene: TRBJ2-1; CDR3 length: 15; V gene: TRBV27; CDR3 protein: CASSPTFGGNNEQFF
J gene: TRBJ2-3; CDR3 length: 13; V gene: TRBV2; CDR3 protein: CASRGPITDTQYF
J gene: TRBJ2-2; CDR3 length: 13; V gene: TRBV6-5; CDR3 protein: CASSYMVTGELFF
J gene: TRBJ2-1; CDR3 length: 15; V gene: TRBV15; CDR3 protein: CATSRVGTAYNEQFF
J gene: TRBJ1-1; CDR3 length: 12; V gene: TRBV14; CDR3 protein: CASSQGTTEAFF
J gene: TRBJ2-1; CDR3 length: 13; V gene: TRBV30; CDR3 protein: CACQTSTYNEQFF
J gene: TRBJ2-3; CDR3 length: 16; V gene: TRBV7-6; CDR3 protein: CASSQGTSGGTDTQYF
J gene: TRBJ2-3; CDR3 length: 19; V gene: TRBV7-9; CDR3 protein: CASSSRGTSGKGRADTQYF
J gene: TRBJ2-7; CDR3 length: 11; V gene: TRBV6-5; CDR3 protein: CASSYGDEQYF
J gene: TRBJ1-6; CDR3 length: 17; V gene: TRBV19; CDR3 protein: CASVAGRGSSYNSPLHF
J gene: TRBJ1-5; CDR3 length: 15; V gene: TRBV4-1; CDR3 protein: CASSQVRGSEQPQHF
J gene: TRBJ2-7; CDR3 length: 16; V gene: TRBV7-9; CDR3 protein: CASSFPGQLFSYEQYF
J gene: TRBJ2-3; CDR3 length: 15; V gene: TRBV5-8; CDR3 protein: CASSPPGARGDTQYF
J gene: TRBJ2-7; CDR3 length: 14; V gene: TRBV29-1; CDR3 protein: CSAEDGTFSYEQYF
J gene: TRBJ2-6; CDR3 length: 18; V gene: TRBV20-1; CDR3 protein: CSASRTGGDISGANVLTF
J gene: TRBJ2-7; CDR3 length: 13; V gene: TRBV5-8; CDR3 protein: CASSLRTKYEQYF
J gene: TRBJ2-7; CDR3 length: 14; V gene: TRBV7-2; CDR3 protein: CASTSGIVPYEQYF
J gene: TRBJ2-3; CDR3 length: 14; V gene: TRBV11-2; CDR3 protein: CASSFYLPGGTQYF
J gene: TRBJ2-1; CDR3 length: 15; V gene: TRBV7-9; CDR3 protein: CASSLVSTGLHEQFF
J gene: TRBJ1-6; CDR3 length: 16; V gene: TRBV4-1; CDR3 protein: CASSQVRQAANSPLHF
J gene: TRBJ2-1; CDR3 length: 16; V gene: TRBV2; CDR3 protein: CASSPPGHLPYNEQFF
J gene: TRBJ2-2; CDR3 length: 16; V gene: TRBV12-3/TRBV12-4; CDR3 protein: CASSLESLSGPGELFF
J gene: TRBJ2-1; CDR3 length: 15; V gene: TRBV20-1; CDR3 protein: CSANSPESSYNEQFF
J gene: TRBJ2-2; CDR3 length: 15; V gene: TRBV7-3; CDR3 protein: CASSYGTGGPGELFF
J gene: TRBJ2-1; CDR3 length: 17; V gene: TRBV2; CDR3 protein: CASSNVYREIAYNEQFF
J gene: TRBJ2-7; CDR3 length: 14; V gene: TRBV5-1; CDR3 protein: CASSLAGGTYEQYF
J gene: TRBJ1-6; CDR3 length: 16; V gene: TRBV4-3; CDR3 protein: CASSQVVAQQNSPLHF
J gene: TRBJ1-5; CDR3 length: 16; V gene: TRBV6-6; CDR3 protein: CASSGTGRGADQPQHF
J gene: TRBJ1-2; CDR3 length: 16; V gene: TRBV18; CDR3 protein: CASSPQGGPLNYGYTF
J gene: TRBJ1-1; CDR3 length: 13; V gene: TRBV14; CDR3 protein: CASSQVQGTEAFF